This section outlines one TCR beta chain sequence together with its context. Its cognate antigen is unknown. The data were obtained in a study of T cells in Graves' hyperthyroidism and ophthalmopathy. Study findings and constraints: Blood also contained most expanded thyroid clonotypes above 0.001.

Researchers took RNA transcripts and amplified the TCR beta CDR3 regions from them. The TCR CDR3 first-round RT-PCR relied on the HTBI primer set. TCRdb passed the multiplex PCR reads through MiXCR, listing each CDR3 protein once. Among 250,000 to 300,000 distinct CDR3 sequences listed, approximately 15% were seen once. The receptor comes from a middle-aged woman with Graves' hyperthyroidism. Sequences were obtained from blood.

The CDR3 nucleotides are TGTGCCAGCATTCCACGGGCGGCCTGCGAGCAGTACTTC. Its translation is CASIPRAACEQYF. The chain couples TRBV2 to TRBJ2-7; D uncertain. Germline V gene data show CDR1 as SNHLY and CDR2 as FYNNEI. The CDR3 has 13 residues. The ends were cut back, 7 bases at V and 6 bases at J, with 16 bases in the middle.